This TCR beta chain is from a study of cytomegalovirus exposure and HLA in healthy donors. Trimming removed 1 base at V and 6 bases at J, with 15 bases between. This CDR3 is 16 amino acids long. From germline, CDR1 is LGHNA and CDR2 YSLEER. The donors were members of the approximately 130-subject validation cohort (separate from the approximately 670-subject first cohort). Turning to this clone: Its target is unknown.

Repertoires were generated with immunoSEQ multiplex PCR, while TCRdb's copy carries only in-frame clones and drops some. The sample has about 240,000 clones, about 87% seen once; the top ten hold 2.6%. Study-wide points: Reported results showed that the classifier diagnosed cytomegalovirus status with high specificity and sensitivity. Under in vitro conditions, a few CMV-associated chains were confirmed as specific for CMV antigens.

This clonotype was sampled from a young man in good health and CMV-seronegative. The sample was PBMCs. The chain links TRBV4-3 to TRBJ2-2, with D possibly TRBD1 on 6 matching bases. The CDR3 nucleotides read TGCGCCAGCAGCCAAGGGTATTGGCAGGGGTCCGGGGAGCTGTTTTTT. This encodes CASSQGYWQGSGELFF.